The 19 T cell receptor beta chains presented below share a single source sample, sequenced in a study of spatial heterogeneity in lung cancer. The time point: sample taken at primary tumor resection. No cells were sorted before sequencing. The whole RNA sequenced was extracted from tumor, nontumor lung or frozen PBMC. TCRdb independently ran MiXCR on the 5' RACE reads; one entry per CDR3 protein. This table holds under 75,000 distinct CDR3 sequences, more than 7% found once. The material was PBMCs, obtained at surgery. These receptors all come from a female donor with early-stage non-small cell lung cancer.

This clonotype came up a few times. The chain combines TRBV27 with TRBJ2-1; 9 bases align to TRBD2. The germline CDR1 and CDR2 sequences are MNHEY and SMNVEV (reference sequence). This CDR3 is 15 amino acids long. The J segment lost 7 bases and the V segment lost 3 bases, leaving 7 bases of the junction unmatched. The CDR3 loop reads CASSFVGSGGNEQFF. The CDR3 DNA is TGTGCCAGCAGTTTCGTAGGGAGCGGGGGGAATGAGCAGTTCTTC.

As regards this clonotype: Since a much larger clone is just one base distant, this may be a read error. A read error is likely, as this CDR3 ends without the conserved phenylalanine or tryptophan. This CDR3 reads CAWSPGTGGRDTQYL. CDR3 nucleotides: TGTGCCTGGAGCCCCGGGACAGGGGGCAGAGATACGCAGTATCTT. V is TRBV30 and J is TRBJ2-3; 12 bases map to TRBD1. The germline V gene encodes CDR1 GTSNPN and CDR2 SVGIG (reference sequence). With 3 bases clipped from V and 5 bases from J, the junction kept 6 bases outside the gene matches. The CDR3 consists of 15 residues.

The table lists this clonotype with many counts. The rearrangement joins TRBV20-1 to TRBJ2-7, with 10 bases lining up with TRBD2. This CDR3 has 14 amino acids. Germline V gives CDR1 DFQATT, CDR2 SNEGSKA (reference sequence). Trimming at V came to 6 bases and at J to 5 bases, leaving 10 bases not matched to a gene. The CDR3 loop reads CSASSGRAVDEQYF. The CDR3 DNA is TGCAGTGCATCCAGCGGGAGGGCCGTGGACGAGCAGTACTTC.

This clonotype was observed many times. The chain recombines TRBV5-1 with TRBJ1-1, with D perhaps matching TRBD1 (6 bases). V gave up 2 bases and J gave up 2 bases, with 16 bases separating them. The CDR3 extends over 16 amino acids. Looked up from germline, CDR1 is SGHRS and CDR2 is YFSETQ. The DNA for the CDR3 is TGCGCCAGCAGCTTCGGGAAGACAGGCGACAACACTGAAGCTTTCTTT. Amino acids: CASSFGKTGDNTEAFF. The whole variable domain, remainder taken from reference TRBV5-1 and TRBJ1-1, is KAGVTQTPRYLIKTRGQQVTLSCSPISGHRSVSWYQQTPGQGLQFLFEYFSETQRNKGNFPGRFSGRQFSNSRSEMNVSTLELGDSALYLCASSFGKTGDNTEAFFGQGTRLTVV.

The chain couples TRBV7-9 to TRBJ1-5; TRBD1 matches at 7 bases. The germline V gene encodes CDR1 SEHNR and CDR2 FQNEAQ (reference sequence). The CDR3 spans 13 residues. J was trimmed by 9 bases and V by 5 bases; bases with no gene match: 7. Written as DNA, the CDR3 is TGTGCCAGCAGCCCTGGACAGGAGGGGCCCCAGCATTTT. Its translation: CASSPGQEGPQHF.

This clonotype occurred a few times. V usage is TRBV5-1 and J usage is TRBJ2-3; weak D call: TRBD2 (6 bases). This CDR3 is 15 amino acids long. Germline CDR1 SGHRS, CDR2 YFSETQ. The V and J ends lost 0 bases and 0 bases respectively, with 8 bases between them. DNA of the CDR3: TGCGCCAGCAGCTTGGGAGGGACTAGCACAGATACGCAGTATTTT. This gives the protein CASSLGGTSTDTQYF.

Many counts were recorded for this clonotype. The chain couples TRBV27 to TRBJ2-3; 7 bases line up with TRBD1. The CDR3 length is 15 residues. V trimming: 4 bases; J trimming: 0 bases; junction bases outside the gene matches: 4. Germline V gene data show CDR1 as MNHEY and CDR2 as SMNVEV (reference sequence). The CDR3 bases are TGTGCCAGCAGTTACAGGGGCCGGAGCACAGATACGCAGTATTTT. It translates to CASSYRGRSTDTQYF.

This clonotype was seen ten or more times. CDR3 amino acids: CASSRDRGGVNTEAFF. DNA for the CDR3: TGTGCCAGCAGCCGCGACAGGGGGGGCGTGAACACTGAAGCTTTCTTT. This chain uses TRBV7-2 with TRBJ1-1; 9 nucleotides agree with TRBD1. Trimming cost V 5 bases and J 0 bases; bases outside gene matches: 7. CDR3 length: 16 residues. CDR1 SGHTA and CDR2 FQGNSA come from the germline V gene.

The chain is built from TRBV28 and TRBJ2-7; 8 bases map to TRBD2. The CDR3 is made up of 13 amino acids. CDR1 is MDHEN, CDR2 SYDVKM, per germline. The chain's CDR3 is CATAAGVPYEQYF. The CDR3 DNA sequence: TGTGCAACAGCAGCGGGAGTACCCTACGAGCAGTACTTC.

This clonotype was found many times. V usage is TRBV2 and J usage is TRBJ2-5, with D tentatively TRBD2 (5 bases). The CDR3 has 15 residues. Germline CDR1 is SNHLY and CDR2 is FYNNEI. Trimming took 9 bases from V and 3 from J, leaving 20 bases between them. CDR3 coding DNA: TGTGCCAGTAGTCCCGATGCGGGCCGGGAAGAGACCCAGTACTTC. Translation gives CASSPDAGREETQYF.

The gene calls are TRBV18 and TRBJ2-7, with 8 bases identical to TRBD1. The CDR3 consists of 13 residues. Germline CDR1 and CDR2: KGHSH and LQKENI. For the CDR3, the DNA is TGTGCCAGCTCACCGACAGGGGACGACGAGCGGTACGTC. Translated: CASSPTGDDERYV.

This clonotype was seen at least ten times. This CDR3 reads CASSSGLAGDLETQYF. The CDR3 DNA reads as TGTGCCAGCTCATCCGGACTAGCGGGGGACTTGGAGACCCAGTACTTC. The rearrangement joins TRBV18 to TRBJ2-5; 13 positions match TRBD2. This CDR3 is 16 amino acids long. After removal of 5 bases from V and 5 bases from J, the junction contained 8 bases not matched to a gene. Germline CDR1 KGHSH, CDR2 LQKENI. Together with reference TRBV18 and TRBJ2-5, the CDR3 gives the full variable domain: NAGVMQNPRHLVRRRGQEARLRCSPMKGHSHVYWYRQLPEEGLKFMVYLQKENIIDESGMPKERFSAEFPKEGPSILRIQQVVRGDSAAYFCASSSGLAGDLETQYFGPGTRLLVL.

The J gene is TRBJ1-3, the V gene TRBV11-2, with D tentatively TRBD1 (5 bases). Trimming took 4 bases from V and 0 from J, leaving 10 bases between them. This CDR3 has 15 amino acids. CDR1 and CDR2 (germline): SGHAT, FQNNGV. CDR3 DNA: TGTGCCAGCAGCTCTCAGGGCACCTCTGGAAACACCATATATTTT. It specifies CASSSQGTSGNTIYF.

This clonotype was seen many times. V gene TRBV11-1 combines with J gene TRBJ2-1; possibly TRBD2 for D (5 bases). The CDR3 extends over 15 amino acids. The germline V and J ends were trimmed by 1 base and 5 bases, with 12 bases remaining between them. CDR1 is SGHAT, CDR2 FQDESV, per germline (reference sequence). The CDR3 coding sequence is TGTGCCAGCAGCTTAGAAAGCGGCGGCAACAATGAGCAGTTCTTC. Its translation is CASSLESGGNNEQFF.

The chain uses TRBV20-1 and TRBJ2-1; D perhaps matches TRBD1 (6 bases). The germline V and J ends were trimmed by 0 bases and 4 bases, with 10 bases remaining between them. Germline V gene lookup returns CDR1 DFQATT and CDR2 SNEGSKA (reference sequence). The CDR3 extends over 14 amino acids. The CDR3 spells CSAREGAVYNEQFF. CDR3 nucleotides: TGCAGTGCTAGAGAGGGGGCAGTGTACAATGAGCAGTTCTTC.

The V and J genes are TRBV7-3 and TRBJ1-2; D unclear. Germline CDR1 reads SGHTA; CDR2 reads FQGTGA. The CDR3 covers 13 residues. The V end lost 3 bases, the J end lost 3 bases, and 8 bases lay between the germline ends. CDR3 nucleotides: TGTGCCAGCAGCTTGACACCCGACTATGGCTACACCTTC. This gives the protein CASSLTPDYGYTF.

This clonotype appeared many times. The chain couples TRBV7-6 to TRBJ2-1, with D perhaps assigned TRBD1 or TRBD2 (5 bases each). The V and J ends lost 5 bases and 9 bases respectively, with 20 bases between them. This CDR3 spans 15 amino acids. Germline values: CDR1 SGHVS, CDR2 FNYEAQ. As DNA, the CDR3 is TGTGCCAGCAGCCTCGGGGCCTTAGGAGGTGGTGAGCAGTTCTTC. Translating gives CASSLGALGGGEQFF.

In DNA form, the CDR3 reads TGTGCCAGCGAATCCGGACTAGCGGGGGAAGAGACCCAGTACTTC. This encodes CASESGLAGEETQYF. The V gene is TRBV2, the J gene TRBJ2-5; 13 bases line up with TRBD2. The CDR3 totals 15 residues. Looked up from germline, CDR1 is SNHLY and CDR2 is FYNNEI. Unmatched junction bases numbered 6, after V lost 8 bases and J lost 3 bases.

This clonotype was counted only a few times. This rearrangement joins TRBV24-1 to TRBJ2-3; 8 positions match TRBD2. Germline lookup yields CDR1 KGHDR and CDR2 SFDVKD. This CDR3 spans 17 amino acids. Germline trimming cut 0 bases from V and 1 base from J; bases unmatched to any gene: 5. CDR3 protein: CATSDLQPAGGTDTQYF. DNA of the CDR3: TGTGCCACCAGTGATTTGCAACCAGCGGGAGGCACAGATACGCAGTATTTT.